This T cell receptor (beta chain) comes out of a study of shared clonotypes between healthy human individuals. Turning to the study itself: With ages of 18 to 49, the donors were two women and three men. General study results and limits: Only blood was sampled; tissue repertoires likely differ.

Trimming cost V 0 bases and J 5 bases, with 11 bases left between them. There are 14 residues in the CDR3. Germline values: CDR1 SGHRS, CDR2 YFSETQ. Clones were sequenced by immunoSEQ multiplex PCR, and TCRdb holds only the in-frame ones, with some missing. The sample lists fewer than 2.5 million clones; 80% to 95% were seen once. As concerns this clone: Antigen unknown. This CDR3 is also generated by other DNA sequences in the sample.

Only Caucasian adults living in Nashville, Tennessee served as donors. The V and J genes are TRBV5-1 and TRBJ2-5; perhaps D is TRBD1 or TRBD2 (7 bases each). The sequenced sample was naive CD4+ T cells from PBMCs. Specified subset: CD45RA+ positively selected. This TCR derives from a young man in good health. Some clones in this sample may be carry-over from other donors' samples. For the CDR3, the DNA is TGCGCCAGCAGCTTGGACAGGGGAGGGGAGACCCAGTACTTC. It is translated as CASSLDRGGETQYF.